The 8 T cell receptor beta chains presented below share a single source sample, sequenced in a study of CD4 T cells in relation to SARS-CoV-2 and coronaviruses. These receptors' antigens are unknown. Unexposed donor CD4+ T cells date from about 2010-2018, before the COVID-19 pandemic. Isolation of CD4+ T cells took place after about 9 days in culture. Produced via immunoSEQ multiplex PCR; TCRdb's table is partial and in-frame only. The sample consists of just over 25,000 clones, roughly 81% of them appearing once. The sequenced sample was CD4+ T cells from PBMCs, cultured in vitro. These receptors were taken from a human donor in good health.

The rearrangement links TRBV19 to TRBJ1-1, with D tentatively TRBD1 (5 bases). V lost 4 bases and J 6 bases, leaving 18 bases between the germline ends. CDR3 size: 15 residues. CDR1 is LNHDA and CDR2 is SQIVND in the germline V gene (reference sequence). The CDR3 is CASSTGVIRDAEAFF. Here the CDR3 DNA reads TGTGCCAGTAGTACGGGGGTTATAAGGGACGCTGAAGCTTTCTTT. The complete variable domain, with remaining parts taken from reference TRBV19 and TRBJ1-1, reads DGGITQSPKYLFRKEGQNVTLSCEQNLNHDAMYWYRQDPGQGLRLIYYSQIVNDFQKGDIAEGYSVSREKKESFPLTVTSAQKNPTAFYLCASSTGVIRDAEAFFGQGTRLTVV.

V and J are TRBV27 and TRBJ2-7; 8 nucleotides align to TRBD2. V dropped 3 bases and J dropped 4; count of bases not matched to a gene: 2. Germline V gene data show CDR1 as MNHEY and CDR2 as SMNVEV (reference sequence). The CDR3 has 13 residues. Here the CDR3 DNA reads TGTGCCAGCAGTTTCGCGGGAGGTTACGAGCAGTACTTC. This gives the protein CASSFAGGYEQYF.

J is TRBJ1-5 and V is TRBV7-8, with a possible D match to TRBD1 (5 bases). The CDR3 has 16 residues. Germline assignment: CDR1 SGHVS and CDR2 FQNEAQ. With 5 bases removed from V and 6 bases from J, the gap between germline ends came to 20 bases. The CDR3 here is CASSPVGTVEGQPQHF. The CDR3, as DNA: TGTGCCAGCAGCCCCGTCGGGACGGTGGAAGGTCAGCCCCAGCATTTT.

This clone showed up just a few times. The CDR3 spells CASSPPEAFF. CDR3 DNA: TGTGCCAGCAGTCCACCTGAAGCTTTCTTT. This rearrangement joins TRBV6-6 to TRBJ1-1; no reliable D call. Germline assignment: CDR1 MNHNY and CDR2 SVGAGI (reference sequence). CDR3 size: 10 residues. V shed 5 bases and J shed 6 bases, with 4 bases lying between them.

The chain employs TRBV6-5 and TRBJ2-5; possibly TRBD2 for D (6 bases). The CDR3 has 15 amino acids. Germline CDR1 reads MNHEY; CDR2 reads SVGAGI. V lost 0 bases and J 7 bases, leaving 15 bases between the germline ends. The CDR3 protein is CASSYSRDFRGTQYF. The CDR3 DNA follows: TGTGCCAGCAGTTACTCGAGGGACTTCCGGGGGACCCAGTACTTC.

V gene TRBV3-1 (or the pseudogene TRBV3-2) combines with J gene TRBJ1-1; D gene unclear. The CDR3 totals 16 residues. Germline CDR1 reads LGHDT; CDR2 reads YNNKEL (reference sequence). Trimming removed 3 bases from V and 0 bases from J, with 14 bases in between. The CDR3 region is CASSQEDGRLNTEAFF. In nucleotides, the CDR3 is TGTGCCAGCAGCCAGGAGGACGGCCGTCTGAACACTGAAGCTTTCTTT.

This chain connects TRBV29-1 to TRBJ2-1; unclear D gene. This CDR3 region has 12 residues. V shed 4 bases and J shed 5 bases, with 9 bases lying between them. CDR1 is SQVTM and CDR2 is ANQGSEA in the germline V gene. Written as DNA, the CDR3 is TGCAGCGTTGGGGGTGGGGACAATGAGCAGTTCTTC. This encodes CSVGGGDNEQFF.

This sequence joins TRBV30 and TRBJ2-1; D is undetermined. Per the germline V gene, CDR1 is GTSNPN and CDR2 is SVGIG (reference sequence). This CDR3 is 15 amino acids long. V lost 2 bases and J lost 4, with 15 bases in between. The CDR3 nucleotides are TGTGCCTGGAGTTCGGGCGGTGGAGATTACAATGAGCAGTTCTTC. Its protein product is CAWSSGGGDYNEQFF.